This T cell receptor (beta chain) was captured in a study of T cells in Graves' hyperthyroidism and ophthalmopathy. This clonotype was picked up one time. The antigen is not known. Amplification yielded TCR beta CDR3 regions, with RNA transcripts as the source. When the TCR CDR3 underwent first-round RT-PCR, the HTBI primer set was used. In TCRdb, the multiplex PCR reads were re-called with MiXCR into one record per CDR3 protein. The sample has about 590,000 distinct CDR3 sequences, 15% to 19% seen once. Trimming stripped 1 base from V and 9 bases from J, with 16 bases between. Germline V gene sequence: CDR1 MGHRA, CDR2 YSYEKL. The length of the CDR3 is 15 residues. Findings and caveats of the study: Blood also carried most thyroid clonotypes expanded above 0.001.

No progression to ophthalmopathy during 18 months of follow-up defined stable disease. The PBMCs studied were ones that came from 9 to 10 ml fresh peripheral blood. Specimen: blood. The TCR sequence derives from a woman aged 30 to 39 with Graves' hyperthyroidism. This chain links TRBV4-1 with TRBJ2-4, with D hard to call. The CDR3 here is CASSQVAQARLIQYF. The DNA of the CDR3 is TGCGCCAGCAGCCAAGTAGCTCAGGCCCGGCTCATTCAGTACTTC.